This record looks at one TCR beta chain sequence and its context. This sample includes further DNA sequences coding for the same CDR3. These data belong to a study of blood T cell repertoires in COVID-19. V was cut by 2 bases and J by 1 base, with 6 bases left in between. This CDR3 region has 13 residues. Per the germline V gene, CDR1 is SGHKS and CDR2 is YYEKEE (reference sequence). Generated by immunoSEQ multiplex PCR, the TCRdb table keeps only in-frame clones and is missing some. The sample has about 140,000 clones, 90% seen once; the top ten hold 8% to 13%. The chain recombines TRBV5-5 with TRBJ1-1; D possibly corresponds to TRBD1 (6 bases). Specimen: peripheral blood. The clonotype originates from a woman of 80 years or more with acute or convalescent COVID-19. CDR3 sequence: CASSLQGNTEAFF. CDR3 bases: TGTGCCAGCAGCTTACAGGGGAACACTGAAGCTTTCTTT.